This T cell receptor beta chain was documented in a study of blood T cell repertoires in COVID-19. Original analysis: The authors estimated nucleated cell counts from reference gene primer amplification. Only in-frame clones appear in the TCRdb table, and some are missing; sequencing was by immunoSEQ multiplex PCR. The V and J calls and the clone size are those of that table, but D and trimming were determined from the DNA. The table has 9,200 or so clones, 80% to 90% seen once. The sequenced sample was peripheral blood. The clonotype originates from a man aged 55 to 70 with acute or convalescent COVID-19.

CDR3: CASRRTAQETQYF. Written as DNA, the CDR3 is TGTGCCAGTAGGAGGACAGCCCAAGAGACCCAGTACTTC. The chain recombines TRBV6-5 with TRBJ2-5; tentative D call: TRBD1 (6 bases). This CDR3 contains 13 residues. Per the germline V gene, CDR1 is MNHEY and CDR2 is SVGAGI. Trimming cost V 9 bases and J 1 base, with 12 bases left between them.